This T cell receptor beta chain was sequenced in a study of neurological immune-mediated disorders. In its sample, this clonotype was seen many times. The trim removed 7 bases at V and 2 bases at J, leaving 7 bases unmatched. Germline V gives CDR1 MGHDK, CDR2 SYGVNS. The CDR3 loop spans 15 amino acids. From the 5' RACE reads, TCRdb called clonotypes with MiXCR, one entry per CDR3 protein. The sample has 45,000 to 60,000 distinct CDR3 sequences, 2% to 3% seen once; the top ten hold approximately 3%. Source material: PBMCs. This receptor was identified in a man aged 50 to 59 with multiple sclerosis. V gene TRBV25-1 combines with J gene TRBJ2-3; 9 bases match TRBD2. The CDR3 sequence is CASMLSGGPTDTQYF. In nucleotides, the CDR3 is TGTGCCAGCATGCTGAGCGGGGGGCCCACAGATACGCAGTATTTT.